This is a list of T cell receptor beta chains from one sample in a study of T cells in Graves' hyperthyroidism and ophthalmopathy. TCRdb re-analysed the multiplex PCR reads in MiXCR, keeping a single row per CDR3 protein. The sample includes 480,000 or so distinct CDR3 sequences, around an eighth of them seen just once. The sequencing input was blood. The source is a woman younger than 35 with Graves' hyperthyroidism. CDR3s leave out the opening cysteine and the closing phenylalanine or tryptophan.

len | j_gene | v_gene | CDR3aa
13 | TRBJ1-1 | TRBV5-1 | ASSYDRTVNTEAF
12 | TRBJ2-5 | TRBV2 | ASNLAGVRETQY
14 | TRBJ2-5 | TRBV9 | ASSWGGTPSHETQY
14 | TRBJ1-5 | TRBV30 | AWSSDRDRGHQPQH
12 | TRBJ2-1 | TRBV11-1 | ASSLAGGIDEQF
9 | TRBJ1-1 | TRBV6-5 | ASNTITEAF
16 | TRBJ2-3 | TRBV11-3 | ASTGSGSGSPLGDTQY
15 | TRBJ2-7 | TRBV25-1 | AGTTSGRISRSYEQY
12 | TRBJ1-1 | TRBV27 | ASRPRGMNTEAF
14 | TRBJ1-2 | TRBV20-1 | SARGSIQRGDHGYT
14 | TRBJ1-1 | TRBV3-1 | ASSQDGWGGYTEAF
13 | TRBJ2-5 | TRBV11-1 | ANSFSRGSQETQY
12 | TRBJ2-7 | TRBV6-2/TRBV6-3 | ASSAEQGSGEQY
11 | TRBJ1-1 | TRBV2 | VSRTTGNTEAF
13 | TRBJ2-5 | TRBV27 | ASSLLWRTKETQY
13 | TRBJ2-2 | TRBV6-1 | ASSERVWNTGELF
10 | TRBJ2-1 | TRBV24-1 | ATSDLRAASF
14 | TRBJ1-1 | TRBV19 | ASIGRDRGGRTEAF
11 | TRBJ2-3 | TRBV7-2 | ASSRTFTDTQY
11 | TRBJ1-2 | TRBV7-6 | AGSSRGHHGYT
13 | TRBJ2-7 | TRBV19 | ASSILQGSSYEQY